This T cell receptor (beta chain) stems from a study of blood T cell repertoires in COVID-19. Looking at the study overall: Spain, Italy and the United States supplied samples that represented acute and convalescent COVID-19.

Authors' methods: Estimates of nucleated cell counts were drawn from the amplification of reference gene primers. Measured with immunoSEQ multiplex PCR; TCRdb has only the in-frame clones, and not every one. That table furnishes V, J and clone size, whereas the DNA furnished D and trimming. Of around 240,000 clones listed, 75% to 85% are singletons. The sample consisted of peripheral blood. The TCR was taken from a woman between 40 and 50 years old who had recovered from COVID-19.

CDR3 sequence (DNA): TGTGCCAGTAGTAGAGGGGACAGGGATAATTCACCCCTCCACTTT. It is translated as CASSRGDRDNSPLHF. The rearrangement joins TRBV19 to TRBJ1-6; 9 bases are a match to TRBD1. The CDR3 length is 15 residues. With V trimmed by 4 bases and J by 5 bases, 3 bases remained unmatched. Germline assignment: CDR1 LNHDA and CDR2 SQIVND (reference sequence). The variable domain in full, with the rest retrieved from reference TRBV19 and TRBJ1-6, is DGGITQSPKYLFRKEGQNVTLSCEQNLNHDAMYWYRQDPGQGLRLIYYSQIVNDFQKGDIAEGYSVSREKKESFPLTVTSAQKNPTAFYLCASSRGDRDNSPLHFGNGTRLTVT.